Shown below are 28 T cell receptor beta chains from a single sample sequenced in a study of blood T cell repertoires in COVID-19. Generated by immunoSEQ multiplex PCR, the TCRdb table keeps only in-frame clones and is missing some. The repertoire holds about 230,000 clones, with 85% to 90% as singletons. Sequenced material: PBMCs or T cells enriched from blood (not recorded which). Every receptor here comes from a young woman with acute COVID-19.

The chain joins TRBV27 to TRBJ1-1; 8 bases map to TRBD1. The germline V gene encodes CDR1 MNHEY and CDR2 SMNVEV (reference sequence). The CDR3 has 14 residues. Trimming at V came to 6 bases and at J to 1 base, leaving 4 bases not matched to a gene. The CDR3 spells CASRPDRGNTEAFF. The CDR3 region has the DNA TGTGCCAGCAGGCCTGACAGGGGGAACACTGAAGCTTTCTTT.

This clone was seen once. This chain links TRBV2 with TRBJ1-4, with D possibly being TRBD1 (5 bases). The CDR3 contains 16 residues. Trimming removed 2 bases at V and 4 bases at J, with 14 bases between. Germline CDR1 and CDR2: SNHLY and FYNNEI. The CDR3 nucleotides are TGTGCCAGCAGTGAAAGGGGCCCGCCTCGTAATGAAAAACTGTTTTTT. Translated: CASSERGPPRNEKLFF. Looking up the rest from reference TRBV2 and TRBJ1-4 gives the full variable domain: EPEVTQTPSHQVTQMGQEVILRCVPISNHLYFYWYRQILGQKVEFLVSFYNNEISEKSEIFDDQFSVERPDGSNFTLKIRSTKLEDSAMYFCASSERGPPRNEKLFFGSGTQLSVL.

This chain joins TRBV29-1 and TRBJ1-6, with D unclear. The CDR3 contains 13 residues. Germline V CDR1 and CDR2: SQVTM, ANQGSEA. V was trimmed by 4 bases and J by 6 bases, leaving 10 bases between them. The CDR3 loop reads CSVGGNANSPLHF. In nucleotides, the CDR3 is TGCAGCGTTGGAGGGAACGCTAATTCACCCCTCCACTTT. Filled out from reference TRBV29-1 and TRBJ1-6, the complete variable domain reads SAVISQKPSRDICQRGTSLTIQCQVDSQVTMMFWYRQQPGQSLTLIATANQGSEATYESGFVIDKFPISRPNLTFSTLTVSNMSPEDSSIYLCSVGGNANSPLHFGNGTRLTVT.

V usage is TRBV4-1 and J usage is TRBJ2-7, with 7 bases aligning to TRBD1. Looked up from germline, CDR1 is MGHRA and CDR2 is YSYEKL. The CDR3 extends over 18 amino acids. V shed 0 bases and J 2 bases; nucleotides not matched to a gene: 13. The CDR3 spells CASSQEVAGTEITYEQYF. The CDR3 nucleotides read TGCGCCAGCAGCCAAGAGGTCGCCGGGACAGAAATAACCTACGAGCAGTACTTC.

As DNA, the CDR3 is TGCGCCAGCAAACCCGGGGAAGCACGTCAAGAGACCCAGTACTTC. Protein sequence: CASKPGEARQETQYF. The rearrangement joins TRBV10-2 to TRBJ2-5; D perhaps matches TRBD2 (5 bases). The CDR3 is 15 residues long. Trimming removed 7 bases at V and 2 bases at J, with 17 bases between. The germline gives CDR1 WSHSY, CDR2 SAAADI.

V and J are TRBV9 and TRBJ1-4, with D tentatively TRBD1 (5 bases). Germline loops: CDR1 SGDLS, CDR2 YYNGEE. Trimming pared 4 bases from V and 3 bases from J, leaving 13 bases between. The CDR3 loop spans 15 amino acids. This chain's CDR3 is CASSPQGWANEKLFF. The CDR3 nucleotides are TGTGCCAGCAGCCCTCAGGGTTGGGCTAATGAAAAACTGTTTTTT.

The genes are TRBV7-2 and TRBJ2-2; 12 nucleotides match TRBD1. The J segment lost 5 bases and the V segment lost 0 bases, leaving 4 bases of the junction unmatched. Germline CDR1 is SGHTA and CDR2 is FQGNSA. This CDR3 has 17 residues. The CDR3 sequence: CASSLAGTGGATGELFF. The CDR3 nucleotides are TGTGCCAGCAGCTTAGCCGGGACAGGGGGCGCGACCGGGGAGCTGTTTTTT.

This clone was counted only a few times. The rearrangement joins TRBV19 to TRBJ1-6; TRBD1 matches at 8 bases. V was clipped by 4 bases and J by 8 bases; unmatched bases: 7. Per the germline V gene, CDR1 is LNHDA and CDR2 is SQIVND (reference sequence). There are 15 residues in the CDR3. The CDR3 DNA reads TGTGCCAGTAGTAAGACAGGGGTCGGAGATTCACCCCTCCACTTT. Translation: CASSKTGVGDSPLHF. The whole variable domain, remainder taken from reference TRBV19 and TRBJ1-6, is DGGITQSPKYLFRKEGQNVTLSCEQNLNHDAMYWYRQDPGQGLRLIYYSQIVNDFQKGDIAEGYSVSREKKESFPLTVTSAQKNPTAFYLCASSKTGVGDSPLHFGNGTRLTVT.

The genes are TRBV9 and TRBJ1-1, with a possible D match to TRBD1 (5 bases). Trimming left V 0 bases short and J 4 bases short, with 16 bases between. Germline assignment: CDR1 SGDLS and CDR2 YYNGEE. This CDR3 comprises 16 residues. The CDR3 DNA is TGTGCCAGCAGCGTAGGTGGGGGAGGTATTACCACTGAAGCTTTCTTT. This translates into CASSVGGGGITTEAFF.

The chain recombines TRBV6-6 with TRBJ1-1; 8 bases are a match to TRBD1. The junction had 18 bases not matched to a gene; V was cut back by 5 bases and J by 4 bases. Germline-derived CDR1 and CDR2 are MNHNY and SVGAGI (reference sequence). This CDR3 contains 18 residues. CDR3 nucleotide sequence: TGTGCCAGCAGTCCCCAGGATCAGGGGGCCTTCGGGATCACTGAAGCTTTCTTT. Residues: CASSPQDQGAFGITEAFF.

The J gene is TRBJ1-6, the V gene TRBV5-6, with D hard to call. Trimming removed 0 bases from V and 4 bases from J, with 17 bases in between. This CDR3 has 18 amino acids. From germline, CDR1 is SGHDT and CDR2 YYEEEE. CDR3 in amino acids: CASSLAKQGPGYNSPLHF. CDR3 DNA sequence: TGTGCCAGCAGCTTGGCCAAGCAAGGACCGGGATATAATTCACCCCTCCACTTT.

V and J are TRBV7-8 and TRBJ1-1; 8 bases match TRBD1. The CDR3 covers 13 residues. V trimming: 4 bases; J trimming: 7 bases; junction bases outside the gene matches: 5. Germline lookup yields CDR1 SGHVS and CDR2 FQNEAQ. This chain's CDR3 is CASSYDRGREAFF. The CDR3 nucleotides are TGTGCCAGCAGCTATGACAGGGGCCGTGAAGCTTTCTTT.

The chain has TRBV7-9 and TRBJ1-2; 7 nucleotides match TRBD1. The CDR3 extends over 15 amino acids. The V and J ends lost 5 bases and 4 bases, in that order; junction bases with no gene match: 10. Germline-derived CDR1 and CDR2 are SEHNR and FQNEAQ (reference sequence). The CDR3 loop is CASSPWDSPLYGYTF. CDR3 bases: TGTGCCAGCAGCCCTTGGGACAGCCCCCTCTATGGCTACACCTTC.

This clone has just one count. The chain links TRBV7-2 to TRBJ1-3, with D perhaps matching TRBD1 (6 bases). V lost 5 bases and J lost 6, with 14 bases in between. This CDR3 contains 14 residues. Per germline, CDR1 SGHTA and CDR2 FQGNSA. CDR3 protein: CASSKTGIENTIYF. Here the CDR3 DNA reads TGTGCCAGCAGCAAAACAGGGATAGAAAACACCATATATTTT. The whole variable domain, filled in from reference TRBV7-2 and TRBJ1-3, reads GAGVSQSPSNKVTEKGKDVELRCDPISGHTALYWYRQSLGQGLEFLIYFQGNSAPDKSGLPSDRFSAERTGGSVSTLTIQRTQQEDSAVYLCASSKTGIENTIYFGEGSWLTVV.

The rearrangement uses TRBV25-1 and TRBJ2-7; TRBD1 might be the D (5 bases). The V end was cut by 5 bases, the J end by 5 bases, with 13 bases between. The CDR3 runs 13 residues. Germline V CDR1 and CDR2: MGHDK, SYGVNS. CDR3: CASSRPGRDEQYF. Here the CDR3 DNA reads TGTGCCAGCAGTCGACCAGGCAGGGACGAGCAGTACTTC.

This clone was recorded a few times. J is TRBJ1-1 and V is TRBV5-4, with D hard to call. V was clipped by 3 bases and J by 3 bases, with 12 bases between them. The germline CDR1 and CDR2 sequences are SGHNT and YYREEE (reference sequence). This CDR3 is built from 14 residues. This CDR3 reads CASSSFSQDTEAFF. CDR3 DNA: TGTGCCAGCAGCTCCTTCAGTCAGGACACTGAAGCTTTCTTT.

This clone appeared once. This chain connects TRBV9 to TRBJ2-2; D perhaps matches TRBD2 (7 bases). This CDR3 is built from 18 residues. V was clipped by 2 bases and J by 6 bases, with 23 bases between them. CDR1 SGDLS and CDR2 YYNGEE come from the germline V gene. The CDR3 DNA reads TGTGCCAGCAGCGTCCCTTTGAGGGGGGGCGAGGACCCCGGGGAGCTGTTTTTT. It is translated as CASSVPLRGGEDPGELFF.

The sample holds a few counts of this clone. The CDR3 spells CASSRKPGATNEKLFF. CDR3 DNA: TGTGCCAGCAGTCGAAAACCGGGAGCAACTAATGAAAAACTGTTTTTT. This sequence joins TRBV6-6 and TRBJ1-4, with unresolved D. Germline V gives CDR1 MNHNY, CDR2 SVGAGI (reference sequence). This CDR3 has 16 residues. V lost 5 bases and J 0 bases, leaving 13 bases between the germline ends.

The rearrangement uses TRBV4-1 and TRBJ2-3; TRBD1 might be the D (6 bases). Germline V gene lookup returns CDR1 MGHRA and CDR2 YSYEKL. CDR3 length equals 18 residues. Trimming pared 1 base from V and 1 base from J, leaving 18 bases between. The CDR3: CASSQVQGLIGRTDTQYF. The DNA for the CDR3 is TGCGCCAGCAGCCAAGTACAGGGCCTGATCGGGCGCACAGATACGCAGTATTTT.

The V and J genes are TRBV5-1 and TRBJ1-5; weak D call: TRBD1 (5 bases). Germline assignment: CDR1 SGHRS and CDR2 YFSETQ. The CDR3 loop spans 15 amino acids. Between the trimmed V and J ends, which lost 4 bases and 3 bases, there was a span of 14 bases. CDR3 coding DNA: TGCGCCAGCAGCCAGATACCAGGGCTCAATCAGCCCCAGCATTTT. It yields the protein CASSQIPGLNQPQHF.

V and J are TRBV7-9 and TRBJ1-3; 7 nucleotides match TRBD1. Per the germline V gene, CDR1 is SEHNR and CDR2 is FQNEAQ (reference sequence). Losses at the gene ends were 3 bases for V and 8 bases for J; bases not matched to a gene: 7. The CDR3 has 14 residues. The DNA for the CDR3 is TGTGCCAGCAGCTTGGCCCAGGGGGTAGACACCATATATTTT. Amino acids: CASSLAQGVDTIYF. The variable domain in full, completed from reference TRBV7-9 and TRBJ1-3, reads DTGVSQNPRHKITKRGQNVTFRCDPISEHNRLYWYRQTLGQGPEFLTYFQNEAQLEKSRLLSDRFSAERPKGSFSTLEIQRTEQGDSAMYLCASSLAQGVDTIYFGEGSWLTVV.

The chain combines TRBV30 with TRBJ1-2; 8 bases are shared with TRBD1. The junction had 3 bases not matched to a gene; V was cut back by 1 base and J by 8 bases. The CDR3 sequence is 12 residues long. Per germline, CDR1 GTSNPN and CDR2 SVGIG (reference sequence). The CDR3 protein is CAWSAGGGGYTF. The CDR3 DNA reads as TGTGCCTGGAGTGCAGGGGGCGGGGGCTACACCTTC.

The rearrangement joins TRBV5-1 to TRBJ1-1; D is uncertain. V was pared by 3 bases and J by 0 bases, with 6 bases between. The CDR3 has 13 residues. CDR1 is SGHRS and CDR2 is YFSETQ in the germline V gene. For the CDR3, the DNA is TGCGCCAGCAGCTCGGGAATGAACACTGAAGCTTTCTTT. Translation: CASSSGMNTEAFF.

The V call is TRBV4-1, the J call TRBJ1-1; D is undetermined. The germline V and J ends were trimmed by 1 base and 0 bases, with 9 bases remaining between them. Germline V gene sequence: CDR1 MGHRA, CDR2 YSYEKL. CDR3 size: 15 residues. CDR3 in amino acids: CASSQAFQVNTEAFF. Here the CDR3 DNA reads TGCGCCAGCAGCCAAGCGTTTCAGGTGAACACTGAAGCTTTCTTT.

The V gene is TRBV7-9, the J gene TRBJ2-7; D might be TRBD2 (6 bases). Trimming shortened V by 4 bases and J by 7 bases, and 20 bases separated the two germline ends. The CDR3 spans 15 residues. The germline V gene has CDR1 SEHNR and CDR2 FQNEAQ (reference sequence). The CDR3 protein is CASSYGGATLSEQYF. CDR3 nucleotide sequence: TGTGCCAGCAGCTATGGAGGGGCCACCCTTTCTGAGCAGTACTTC. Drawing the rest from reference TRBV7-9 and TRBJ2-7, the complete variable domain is DTGVSQNPRHKITKRGQNVTFRCDPISEHNRLYWYRQTLGQGPEFLTYFQNEAQLEKSRLLSDRFSAERPKGSFSTLEIQRTEQGDSAMYLCASSYGGATLSEQYFGPGTRLTVT.

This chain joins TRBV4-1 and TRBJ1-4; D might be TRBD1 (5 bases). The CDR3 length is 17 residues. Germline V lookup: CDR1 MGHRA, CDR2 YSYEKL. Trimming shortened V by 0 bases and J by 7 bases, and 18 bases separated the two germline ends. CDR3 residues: CASSQDRKVPGREKLFF. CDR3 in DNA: TGCGCCAGCAGCCAAGACAGGAAGGTCCCAGGGCGTGAAAAACTGTTTTTT.

The CDR3 sequence: CASSLGRVGSYEQYF. The CDR3 bases are TGTGCCAGCAGTTTAGGGAGGGTGGGCTCCTACGAGCAGTACTTC. The chain carries TRBV28 and TRBJ2-7; 7 bases map to TRBD2. This CDR3 comprises 15 residues. Germline V gene data show CDR1 as MDHEN and CDR2 as SYDVKM. Trimming cost V 2 bases and J 0 bases; bases outside gene matches: 4.

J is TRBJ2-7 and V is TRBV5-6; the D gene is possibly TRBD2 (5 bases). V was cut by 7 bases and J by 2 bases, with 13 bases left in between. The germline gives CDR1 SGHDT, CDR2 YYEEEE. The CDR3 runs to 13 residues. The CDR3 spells CASDYHGTYEQYF. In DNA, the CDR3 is TGTGCCAGCGACTACCACGGGACCTACGAGCAGTACTTC. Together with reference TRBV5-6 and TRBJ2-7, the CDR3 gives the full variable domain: DAGVTQSPTHLIKTRGQQVTLRCSPKSGHDTVSWYQQALGQGPQFIFQYYEEEERQRGNFPDRFSGHQFPNYSSELNVNALLLGDSALYLCASDYHGTYEQYFGPGTRLTVT.